Following are 12 T cell receptor beta chains from one sample sequenced in a study of beta chain features in type 1 diabetes. The authors reverse transcribed all of the isolated RNA, so sequencing captured expressed TCRB transcripts. Sequencing was performed with immunoSEQ multiplex PCR; in TCRdb, only in-frame clones are kept and a portion is missing. Of roughly 450,000 clones listed, approximately 15% are singletons. Material: naive CD4+ T cells from blood. These receptors were collected from a man in his thirties or forties in good health.

A few counts support this clone. Here the CDR3 reads CASRGGGPTTDTQYF. Here the CDR3 DNA reads TGTGCCAGCAGAGGCGGGGGGCCCACCACAGATACGCAGTATTTT. V and J are TRBV7-2 and TRBJ2-3, with 8 positions matching TRBD2. Looked up from germline, CDR1 is SGHTA and CDR2 is FQGNSA. The CDR3 is 15 residues long. The V gene end was trimmed by 6 bases and the J gene end by 2 bases; junction bases not matched to a gene: 7.

The chain has TRBV29-1 and TRBJ2-3; weak D call: TRBD2 (6 bases). This CDR3 region has 12 residues. V dropped 7 bases and J dropped 6 bases, with 14 bases sitting between them. The germline V gene encodes CDR1 SQVTM and CDR2 ANQGSEA. CDR3 DNA sequence: TGCAGCGGGAGGGCCCCGGGGGATACGCAGTATTTT. Its translation: CSGRAPGDTQYF.

This clone was seen a handful of times. This chain connects TRBV30 to TRBJ2-7, with D possibly being TRBD1 (6 bases). V was shortened by 2 bases and J by 5 bases, with 10 bases between the two germline ends. CDR1 is GTSNPN, CDR2 SVGIG, per germline (reference sequence). The CDR3 has 12 residues. The CDR3 spells CAWSIQGHEQYV. As DNA, the CDR3 is TGTGCCTGGAGTATACAGGGACACGAGCAGTACGTC.

This clone has a count of ten or more. The chain employs TRBV2 and TRBJ2-2, with 10 bases lining up with TRBD2. The CDR3 is 15 residues long. Per the germline V gene, CDR1 is SNHLY and CDR2 is FYNNEI. The trim removed 5 bases at V and 7 bases at J, leaving 7 bases unmatched. Here the CDR3 reads CASSLLAGFVGELFF. The CDR3 region has the DNA TGTGCCAGCAGTCTACTAGCGGGATTCGTCGGGGAGCTGTTTTTT.

This clone was detected a few times. The chain uses TRBV5-4 and TRBJ2-5; 9 bases are shared with TRBD2. Germline trimming cut 0 bases from V and 5 bases from J; bases unmatched to any gene: 14. CDR3 length equals 18 residues. Per the germline V gene, CDR1 is SGHNT and CDR2 is YYREEE (reference sequence). The CDR3: CASSLELFSGGDAETQYF. For the CDR3, the DNA is TGTGCCAGCAGCTTGGAACTGTTTAGCGGGGGAGACGCGGAGACCCAGTACTTC. Full variable domain (remainder filled in from reference TRBV5-4 and TRBJ2-5): ETGVTQSPTHLIKTRGQQVTLRCSSQSGHNTVSWYQQALGQGPQFIFQYYREEENGRGNFPPRFSGLQFPNYSSELNVNALELDDSALYLCASSLELFSGGDAETQYFGPGTRLLVL.

This chain joins TRBV30 and TRBJ2-2, with 11 bases that match TRBD2. The CDR3 loop spans 16 amino acids. V shed 2 bases, J shed 6 bases, and the junction held 8 bases outside the gene matches. Per the germline V gene, CDR1 is GTSNPN and CDR2 is SVGIG (reference sequence). In nucleotides, the CDR3 is TGTGCCTGGAGTACGACTAGCGGGACCGTATCCGGGGAGCTGTTTTTT. This sequence encodes CAWSTTSGTVSGELFF.

This clone was detected many times. V and J are TRBV29-1 and TRBJ2-5, with D hard to call. This CDR3 spans 13 amino acids. With 5 bases removed from V and 1 base from J, the gap between germline ends came to 11 bases. The germline CDR1 and CDR2 sequences are SQVTM and ANQGSEA. CDR3 residues: CSVIGGIQETQYF. In DNA form, the CDR3 reads TGCAGCGTTATAGGCGGAATCCAAGAGACCCAGTACTTC.

The rearrangement links TRBV7-2 to TRBJ1-1; D not certain. Trimming shortened V by 5 bases and J by 5 bases, and 12 bases separated the two germline ends. Per the germline V gene, CDR1 is SGHTA and CDR2 is FQGNSA. CDR3 length equals 13 residues. For the CDR3, the DNA is TGTGCCAGCAGCGTAGGACCTGAAACTGAAGCTTTCTTT. Its translation: CASSVGPETEAFF.

This clone was picked up a small number of times. The V call is TRBV5-1, the J call TRBJ2-3; 10 bases are a match to TRBD2. The germline CDR1 and CDR2 sequences are SGHRS and YFSETQ. V gave up 2 bases and J gave up 0 bases; unmatched junction bases: 6. The length of the CDR3 is 17 residues. CDR3 in amino acids: CASSLNSGGPSTDTQYF. For the CDR3, the DNA is TGCGCCAGCAGCTTAAATAGCGGGGGGCCTAGCACAGATACGCAGTATTTT. The whole variable domain, remainder taken from reference TRBV5-1 and TRBJ2-3, is KAGVTQTPRYLIKTRGQQVTLSCSPISGHRSVSWYQQTPGQGLQFLFEYFSETQRNKGNFPGRFSGRQFSNSRSEMNVSTLELGDSALYLCASSLNSGGPSTDTQYFGPGTRLTVL.

V and J are TRBV7-9 and TRBJ1-1, with a tentative D call TRBD1 (5 bases). V lost 0 bases and J lost 1, with 6 bases in between. Germline V CDR1 and CDR2: SEHNR, FQNEAQ (reference sequence). The CDR3 runs 14 residues. DNA for the CDR3: TGTGCCAGCAGCTTAGCAGGGGCGAACACTGAAGCTTTCTTT. Protein sequence: CASSLAGANTEAFF.

In this sample, this clone turned up a few times. The genes are TRBV5-1 and TRBJ2-2, with 7 bases aligning to TRBD2. Germline V gene data show CDR1 as SGHRS and CDR2 as YFSETQ. Trimming took 2 bases from V and 3 from J; bases not matched to a gene: 7. The CDR3 runs to 16 residues. DNA for the CDR3: TGCGCCAGCAGCTTCGGTAAGCGGGGCCACACCGGGGAGCTGTTTTTT. This gives the protein CASSFGKRGHTGELFF.

The chain carries TRBV4-2 and TRBJ2-1; D gene ambiguous. Germline CDR1 and CDR2: LGHNA and YNFKEQ. The CDR3 consists of 13 residues. V was clipped by 0 bases and J by 4 bases, with 4 bases between them. The CDR3 bases are TGTGCCAGCAGCCAAGATGGGTACAATGAGCAGTTCTTC. Translated: CASSQDGYNEQFF.